These 27 T cell receptor beta chains came from one sample sequenced in a study of T cells in Graves' hyperthyroidism and ophthalmopathy. The investigators amplified TCR beta CDR3 regions from RNA transcripts. The HTBI primer set drove a first-round RT-PCR of the TCR CDR3. TCRdb re-called the multiplex PCR reads with MiXCR, one entry per CDR3 protein. This sample has hundreds of thousands of distinct CDR3 sequences, with about 15% found just once. Input material: blood. The receptors stem from a woman in her 40s with Graves' hyperthyroidism.

This clonotype was counted ten times or more. The chain recombines TRBV6-2 or TRBV6-3 with TRBJ2-1; possibly TRBD2 for D (6 bases). CDR1 is MNHEY and CDR2 is SVGEGT in the germline V gene. The CDR3 has 11 amino acids. Trimming removed 7 bases at V and 8 bases at J, with 9 bases between. CDR3 residues: CASTEGYEQFF. CDR3 sequence (DNA): TGTGCCAGCACGGAGGGGTATGAGCAGTTCTTC.

In its sample, this clonotype was seen many times. The J gene is TRBJ2-3, the V gene TRBV2; 8 bases agree with TRBD1. V lost 4 bases to trimming and J lost 1 base; unmatched junction nucleotides: 4. The CDR3 sequence is 15 residues long. Looked up from germline, CDR1 is SNHLY and CDR2 is FYNNEI. CDR3 sequence (DNA): TGTGCCAGCAGTGTGGACAGGGAAGGCACAGATACGCAGTATTTT. This sequence encodes CASSVDREGTDTQYF.

This clonotype showed up many times. The rearrangement uses TRBV12-3 or TRBV12-4 and TRBJ2-1, with TRBD2 as a possible D gene (6 bases). There are 16 residues in the CDR3. The V and J ends lost 6 bases and 3 bases respectively, with 18 bases between them. CDR3 amino acids: CASRPPPSGSYNEQFF. DNA of the CDR3: TGTGCCAGCAGACCACCTCCTTCCGGGAGCTACAATGAGCAGTTCTTC.

The chain carries TRBV24-1 and TRBJ2-7; D is perhaps TRBD1 (5 bases). This CDR3 comprises 12 residues. The V gene's germline CDR1 is KGHDR and CDR2 SFDVKD. Trimming took 8 bases from V and 1 from J, leaving 8 bases between them. CDR3: CATMGPSYEQYF. The CDR3 DNA is TGTGCCACCATGGGGCCTTCCTACGAGCAGTACTTC.

This clonotype was detected ten times or more. The V call is TRBV4-1, the J call TRBJ2-7; 7 nucleotides align to TRBD1. Per germline, CDR1 MGHRA and CDR2 YSYEKL. V lost 1 base to trimming and J lost 1 base; unmatched junction nucleotides: 4. There are 15 residues in the CDR3. CDR3 protein: CASSQAETGSYEQYF. As DNA, the CDR3 is TGCGCCAGCAGCCAAGCTGAGACAGGGTCCTACGAGCAGTACTTC.

This clonotype was seen repeatedly, ten times or more. The chain uses TRBV7-2 and TRBJ2-7, with 10 bases lining up with TRBD1. This CDR3 is built from 15 residues. V lost 5 bases to trimming and J lost 5 bases; unmatched junction nucleotides: 9. Germline values: CDR1 SGHTA, CDR2 FQGNSA. The DNA of the CDR3 is TGTGCCAGCAGCCCGCGTCCCGGGACAGGGGACGAGCAGTACTTC. This sequence encodes CASSPRPGTGDEQYF.

This clonotype was recorded many times. The CDR3 sequence: CASSPPNYEQYF. CDR3 nucleotide sequence: TGTGCCAGCAGCCCCCCGAACTACGAGCAGTACTTC. This sequence joins TRBV11-1 and TRBJ2-7; no firm D call. The ends were cut back, 5 bases at V and 3 bases at J, with 8 bases in the middle. CDR1 SGHAT and CDR2 FQDESV come from the germline V gene (reference sequence). The CDR3 is 12 amino acids.

The rearrangement joins TRBV6-4 to TRBJ2-7; D gene unclear. V lost 7 bases and J lost 0, with 19 bases in between. CDR3 length: 16 amino acids. Germline V lookup: CDR1 MRHNA, CDR2 SNTAGT. The CDR3 reads CASKGGRTHFSYEQYF. CDR3 nucleotide sequence: TGTGCCAGCAAGGGTGGCAGGACCCACTTCTCCTACGAGCAGTACTTC.

This clonotype showed up many times. The gene calls are TRBV11-2 and TRBJ2-4; TRBD1 agrees at 9 bases. Trimming at V came to 5 bases and at J to 7 bases, leaving 6 bases not matched to a gene. The germline CDR1 and CDR2 sequences are SGHAT and FQNNGV. CDR3 length equals 14 residues. Here the CDR3 DNA reads TGTGCCAGCAGCAAAGACAGGGGGGCGAACATTCAGTACTTC. Translating gives CASSKDRGANIQYF.

The chain couples TRBV27 to TRBJ1-2, with D possibly TRBD1 on 5 matching bases. This CDR3 has 14 residues. Trimming shortened V by 4 bases and J by 4 bases, and 13 bases separated the two germline ends. Per the germline V gene, CDR1 is MNHEY and CDR2 is SMNVEV (reference sequence). CDR3 amino acids: CASSSQGLTYGYTF. The CDR3 nucleotides read TGTGCCAGCAGTTCGCAGGGACTCACCTATGGCTACACCTTC.

This clonotype occurred many times. J is TRBJ2-7 and V is TRBV12-3 or TRBV12-4, with 7 bases lining up with TRBD1. CDR3 length: 14 amino acids. V dropped 6 bases and J dropped 8; count of bases not matched to a gene: 13. DNA for the CDR3: TGTGCCAGCAGCCCCACGGGACAGCGAGACAAGCAGTACTTC. Translation: CASSPTGQRDKQYF.

The chain uses TRBV13 and TRBJ2-1; 8 bases match TRBD2. Germline V gene lookup returns CDR1 PRHDT and CDR2 FYEKMQ (reference sequence). The CDR3 has 15 residues. Trimming at V came to 3 bases and at J to 4 bases, leaving 5 bases not matched to a gene. The CDR3 sequence: CASSFPLAVYNEQFF. The CDR3 DNA reads as TGTGCCAGCAGCTTCCCACTAGCGGTTTACAATGAGCAGTTCTTC.

This clonotype was recorded many times. V is TRBV27 and J is TRBJ2-7; a possible D gene is TRBD2 (6 bases). CDR3 length: 16 residues. Germline CDR1 is MNHEY and CDR2 is SMNVEV (reference sequence). Trimming cost V 3 bases and J 2 bases, with 17 bases left between them. CDR3 in DNA: TGTGCCAGCAGTTTTAGTAGGCCTAGCGCGCCCTACGAGCAGTACTTC. This encodes CASSFSRPSAPYEQYF.

This clonotype was counted many times. The chain is built from TRBV12-3 or TRBV12-4 and TRBJ2-4; 9 bases align to TRBD2. V lost 5 bases and J lost 2; bases outside the gene matches: 7. CDR3 length equals 16 residues. The CDR3 DNA is TGTGCCAGCAGTCCGGTAGCGGGAGTTACCAAAAACATTCAGTACTTC. Residues: CASSPVAGVTKNIQYF.

This clonotype showed up many times. The V and J genes are TRBV6-5 and TRBJ2-2, with 8 nucleotides matching TRBD2. V gave up 3 bases and J gave up 1 base; unmatched junction bases: 4. The CDR3 extends over 16 amino acids. Germline V gives CDR1 MNHEY, CDR2 SVGAGI. Here the CDR3 reads CASSYHAGGNTGELFF. DNA for the CDR3: TGTGCCAGCAGTTATCATGCGGGAGGGAACACCGGGGAGCTGTTTTTT.

The gene calls are TRBV5-1 and TRBJ2-7; TRBD2 aligns across 10 bases. Germline CDR1 SGHRS, CDR2 YFSETQ. The CDR3 spans 16 residues. Germline trimming cut 4 bases from V and 6 bases from J; bases unmatched to any gene: 13. The CDR3 sequence is CASSNKREGPTGEQYF. The CDR3 DNA is TGCGCCAGCAGCAACAAGCGGGAGGGTCCGACTGGCGAGCAGTACTTC.

The CDR3 nucleotides are TGTGCCAGCAGCCACCCGGGACGGCGGGAAACCCAGTACTTC. Translation gives CASSHPGRRETQYF. The chain carries TRBV12-3 or TRBV12-4 and TRBJ2-5, with D maybe TRBD2 (6 bases). V was pared by 6 bases and J by 8 bases, with 19 bases between. The CDR3 has 14 amino acids.

V usage is TRBV6-1 and J usage is TRBJ2-7; the match to TRBD2 covers 10 bases. CDR3 length equals 16 residues. Trimming at V came to 3 bases and at J to 3 bases, leaving 8 bases not matched to a gene. Germline assignment: CDR1 MNHNS and CDR2 SASEGT. CDR3 sequence (DNA): TGTGCCAGCAGTGATCTTACTAGCGGGGCAAGCTACGAGCAGTACTTC. It translates to CASSDLTSGASYEQYF.

V gene TRBV29-1 combines with J gene TRBJ2-3, with 9 bases identical to TRBD2. Germline V lookup: CDR1 SQVTM, CDR2 ANQGSEA. The CDR3 covers 14 residues. Losses at the gene ends were 6 bases for V and 1 base for J; bases not matched to a gene: 5. The CDR3 DNA sequence: TGCAGCGTCGCGGGAGGGGCGGGCACAGATACGCAGTATTTT. This translates into CSVAGGAGTDTQYF.

This clonotype was counted only a few times. The chain carries TRBV24-1 and TRBJ1-4; perhaps TRBD1 as D (5 bases). This CDR3 comprises 14 residues. Germline values: CDR1 KGHDR, CDR2 SFDVKD. Trimming shortened V by 2 bases and J by 8 bases, and 11 bases separated the two germline ends. CDR3 nucleotide sequence: TGTGCCACCAGTGATTCCCGGGGCGGGGAAAAACTGTTTTTT. Amino acids: CATSDSRGGEKLFF.

The chain uses TRBV6-1 and TRBJ2-7; 7 bases agree with TRBD2. J lost 2 bases, V lost 6 bases, and 10 bases had no gene match. The CDR3 loop spans 15 amino acids. The germline CDR1 and CDR2 sequences are MNHNS and SASEGT. The CDR3 DNA is TGTGCCAGCAGGTCTGAGGGCGGGGGAACCTACGAGCAGTACTTC. The encoded protein is CASRSEGGGTYEQYF.

This clonotype has ten or more counts. J is TRBJ2-7 and V is TRBV7-2; D not resolved. The CDR3 has 15 residues. Looked up from germline, CDR1 is SGHTA and CDR2 is FQGNSA. V was shortened by 1 base and J by 0 bases, with 10 bases between the two germline ends. CDR3 in DNA: TGTGCCAGCAGCTTAGAGTACGGAAGCTCCTACGAGCAGTACTTC. Translating gives CASSLEYGSSYEQYF. Combining the CDR3 with reference TRBV7-2 and TRBJ2-7 gives the whole variable domain GAGVSQSPSNKVTEKGKDVELRCDPISGHTALYWYRQSLGQGLEFLIYFQGNSAPDKSGLPSDRFSAERTGGSVSTLTIQRTQQEDSAVYLCASSLEYGSSYEQYFGPGTRLTVT.

The rearrangement links TRBV7-8 to TRBJ2-5; a weak D match, TRBD2 (5 bases). Trimming left V 1 base short and J 5 bases short, with 17 bases between. CDR1 SGHVS and CDR2 FQNEAQ come from the germline V gene. The CDR3 spans 16 residues. The CDR3 protein is CASSLVVLGRGETQYF. The CDR3 coding sequence is TGTGCCAGCAGCTTAGTAGTTTTGGGGAGAGGGGAGACCCAGTACTTC.

This clonotype was seen many times. The chain has TRBV28 and TRBJ2-5; D may be TRBD2 (7 bases). V lost 7 bases to trimming and J lost 10 bases, with 13 bases between them. Germline-derived CDR1 and CDR2 are MDHEN and SYDVKM. CDR3 length: 11 amino acids. The CDR3 loop reads CASTLGGLQYF. The CDR3 DNA sequence: TGTGCCAGCACTCTGGGGGGGCTCCAGTACTTC.

The sample holds many counts of this clonotype. The gene calls are TRBV27 and TRBJ2-7; D is uncertain. The CDR3 loop spans 15 amino acids. Germline V gene data show CDR1 as MNHEY and CDR2 as SMNVEV (reference sequence). The ends were cut back, 0 bases at V and 3 bases at J, with 12 bases in the middle. This CDR3 is CASSLSAATGYEQYF. The DNA of the CDR3 is TGTGCCAGCAGTTTATCAGCCGCCACGGGCTACGAGCAGTACTTC.

Ten or more counts support this clonotype. The chain carries TRBV20-1 and TRBJ2-7; a possible D gene is TRBD2 (5 bases). Germline V gene lookup returns CDR1 DFQATT and CDR2 SNEGSKA (reference sequence). There are 12 residues in the CDR3. With 6 bases removed from V and 5 bases from J, the gap between germline ends came to 14 bases. CDR3 DNA: TGCAGTGCCGTTACGGGGTTCAACGAGCAGTACTTC. It is translated as CSAVTGFNEQYF.

This chain links TRBV20-1 with TRBJ2-5; D might be TRBD1 (5 bases). Per germline, CDR1 DFQATT and CDR2 SNEGSKA (reference sequence). Trimming left V 0 bases short and J 2 bases short, with 10 bases between. The CDR3 covers 14 residues. The CDR3 region has the DNA TGCAGTGCTAGAGAGTCTTGGACACAAGAGACCCAGTACTTC. This translates into CSARESWTQETQYF.